These 20 T cell receptor beta chains share one sample of origin, sequenced in a study of early T cells in non-severe SARS-CoV-2 infection. TCRdb re-called the 5' RACE reads through MiXCR, storing one row per CDR3 protein. In the table there are about 100,000 distinct CDR3 sequences, less than 15% of which are singletons. Sequenced material: whole blood. The receptors stem from an adult who was a healthcare worker with PCR-confirmed SARS-CoV-2 infection or an uninfected control (not recorded which).

This clonotype was observed many times. The chain joins TRBV27 to TRBJ2-1, with D unclear. The CDR3 has 12 amino acids. Per germline, CDR1 MNHEY and CDR2 SMNVEV (reference sequence). Trimming cost V 3 bases and J 6 bases, with 6 bases left between them. The CDR3: CASSFPSNEQFF. In nucleotides, the CDR3 is TGTGCCAGCAGTTTCCCATCCAATGAGCAGTTCTTC.

This clonotype came up a few times. One end of the junction does not line up with germline, which may come from a read error. The CDR3 loop is CASSLERGARQLF. The DNA for the CDR3 is TGTGCCAGCAGCTTAGAGAGGGGGGCCCGGCAACTCTTC. This chain connects TRBV11-2 to TRBJ2-1; D possibly matches TRBD1 or TRBD2 (6 bases each). The CDR3 sequence is 13 residues long. Per germline, CDR1 SGHAT and CDR2 FQNNGV. Using reference TRBV11-2 and TRBJ2-1 for the parts outside the CDR3, the full variable domain is EAGVAQSPRYKIIEKRQSVAFWCNPISGHATLYWYQQILGQGPKLLIQFQNNGVVDDSQLPKDRFSAERLKGVDSTLKIQPAKLEDSAVYLCASSLERGARQLFGPGTRLTVL.

The rearrangement uses TRBV3-1 and TRBJ1-1; D uncertain. The V and J ends lost 4 bases and 11 bases respectively, with 17 bases between them. The CDR3 covers 13 residues. Germline V CDR1 and CDR2: LGHDT, YNNKEL (reference sequence). Here the CDR3 DNA reads TGTGCCAGCAGCCCGCTCGTCCCGGCGCAGGCTTTCTTT. Protein product: CASSPLVPAQAFF. Variable domain in full (rest from reference TRBV3-1 and TRBJ1-1): DTAVSQTPKYLVTQMGNDKSIKCEQNLGHDTMYWYKQDSKKFLKIMFSYNNKELIINETVPNRFSPKSPDKAHLNLHINSLELGDSAVYFCASSPLVPAQAFFGQGTRLTVV.

Many counts were recorded for this clonotype. The genes are TRBV27 and TRBJ1-5, with TRBD1 as a possible D gene (5 bases). Germline values: CDR1 MNHEY, CDR2 SMNVEV (reference sequence). Between the trimmed V and J ends, which lost 0 bases and 1 base, there was a span of 13 bases. The CDR3 extends over 17 amino acids. The CDR3 DNA reads TGTGCCAGCAGTTTATCGGGACCCAAACACAGCAATCAGCCCCAGCATTTT. Encoded protein: CASSLSGPKHSNQPQHF.

This clonotype was recorded a few times. The chain joins TRBV20-1 to TRBJ2-5; D is ambiguous. The CDR3 contains 11 residues. Germline CDR1 reads DFQATT; CDR2 reads SNEGSKA (reference sequence). Trimming removed 5 bases from V and 2 bases from J, with 6 bases in between. Here the CDR3 reads CSAGPQETQYF. The CDR3 DNA is TGCAGTGCTGGGCCTCAAGAGACCCAGTACTTC.

The chain carries TRBV6-5 and TRBJ2-3, with 11 bases aligning to TRBD2. Germline values: CDR1 MNHEY, CDR2 SVGAGI. J gave up 1 base and V 7 bases, and 7 bases lay outside the gene matches. The CDR3 runs to 16 residues. The DNA for the CDR3 is TGTGCCAGCACTATCCTAGCGGGAGGACGCACAGATACGCAGTATTTT. Its protein is CASTILAGGRTDTQYF.

This clonotype appeared many times. The rearrangement joins TRBV27 to TRBJ2-2; a possible D gene is TRBD2 (7 bases). This CDR3 has 15 amino acids. Trimming left V 2 bases short and J 5 bases short, with 12 bases between. Germline CDR1 is MNHEY and CDR2 is SMNVEV (reference sequence). The CDR3 bases are TGTGCCAGCAGTTTAGCGGGGGCGGGTACCGGGGAGCTGTTTTTT. Protein product: CASSLAGAGTGELFF.

In this sample, this clonotype turned up many times. The chain couples TRBV6-5 to TRBJ1-5; D perhaps matches TRBD1 (5 bases). V dropped 6 bases and J dropped 2 bases, with 8 bases sitting between them. The CDR3 spans 13 residues. Germline V CDR1 and CDR2: MNHEY, SVGAGI. The CDR3 spells CASSSRGNQPQHF. For the CDR3, the DNA is TGTGCCAGCAGCAGCAGGGGCAATCAGCCCCAGCATTTT.

Details on this clonotype: Just one base apart from a much larger clone, this may be a read error. The V call is TRBV5-1, the J call TRBJ2-1; possible D gene TRBD1, 6 bases. Germline CDR1 and CDR2: SGHRS and YFSETQ. This CDR3 has 14 amino acids. The CDR3 protein is CASSFRGRDNVQFF. CDR3 DNA: TGCGCCAGCAGCTTTAGGGGCCGGGACAATGTGCAGTTCTTC.

Here the CDR3 DNA reads TGTGCCAGCAGTCAAGGTTCCCACTCTGGAAACACCATATATTTT. Translated: CASSQGSHSGNTIYF. The V and J genes are TRBV28 and TRBJ1-3; D remains unclear. Trimming cost V 5 bases and J 0 bases, with 11 bases left between them. Germline CDR1 is MDHEN and CDR2 is SYDVKM. The CDR3 runs to 15 residues. The complete variable domain, with remaining parts taken from reference TRBV28 and TRBJ1-3, reads DVKVTQSSRYLVKRTGEKVFLECVQDMDHENMFWYRQDPGLGLRLIYFSYDVKMKEKGDIPEGYSVSREKKERFSLILESASTNQTSMYLCASSQGSHSGNTIYFGEGSWLTVV.

A few counts support this clonotype. V gene TRBV3-1 combines with J gene TRBJ2-2; no reliable D call. CDR1 is LGHDT and CDR2 is YNNKEL in the germline V gene (reference sequence). The V end was cut by 5 bases, the J end by 3 bases, with 4 bases between. This CDR3 region has 12 residues. CDR3 in DNA: TGTGCCAGCAGCTTGCACACCGGGGAGCTGTTTTTT. This gives the protein CASSLHTGELFF.

This clonotype appeared a few times. V and J are TRBV3-1 and TRBJ1-6, with D unclear. In germline, CDR1 is LGHDT, CDR2 YNNKEL (reference sequence). The CDR3 loop spans 14 amino acids. With 5 bases removed from V and 7 bases from J, the gap between germline ends came to 12 bases. In nucleotides, the CDR3 is TGTGCCAGCAGCTCGGGGAAGCCCAATTCACCCCTCCACTTT. Encoded protein: CASSSGKPNSPLHF. The whole variable domain, remainder taken from reference TRBV3-1 and TRBJ1-6, is DTAVSQTPKYLVTQMGNDKSIKCEQNLGHDTMYWYKQDSKKFLKIMFSYNNKELIINETVPNRFSPKSPDKAHLNLHINSLELGDSAVYFCASSSGKPNSPLHFGNGTRLTVT.

Comment on this clonotype: This may stem from a read error, because a much larger clone lies one nucleotide away. This CDR3 is CASRRGLPAAGELFF. Written as DNA, the CDR3 is TGTGCCAGCAGACGCGGACTCCCTGCCGCCGGGGAGCTGTTTTTT. V usage is TRBV28 and J usage is TRBJ2-2; perhaps TRBD2 as D (5 bases). V was shortened by 6 bases and J by 6 bases, with 17 bases between the two germline ends. CDR1 MDHEN and CDR2 SYDVKM come from the germline V gene. This CDR3 has 15 amino acids.

This clonotype was picked up many times. The chain employs TRBV27 and TRBJ2-7, with D possibly being TRBD1 or TRBD2 (6 bases each). The CDR3 loop spans 15 amino acids. V lost 5 bases, J lost 2 bases, and 16 bases lay in between. Looked up from germline, CDR1 is MNHEY and CDR2 is SMNVEV (reference sequence). CDR3 region: CASSRLWGAAYEQYF. The DNA for the CDR3 is TGTGCCAGCAGTCGGCTTTGGGGGGCTGCCTACGAGCAGTACTTC.

V gene TRBV29-1 combines with J gene TRBJ2-7; D may be TRBD1 (6 bases). V shed 3 bases and J shed 3 bases, with 15 bases lying between them. The CDR3 runs 14 residues. CDR1 and CDR2 (germline): SQVTM, ANQGSEA. CDR3 sequence (DNA): TGCAGCGTTGACTCGGGCCAGGGGAGCTACGAGCAGTACTTC. It encodes CSVDSGQGSYEQYF.

In nucleotides, the CDR3 is TGCAGCGTCCGGCCGGTTAACACCGGGGAGCTGTTTTTT. Residues: CSVRPVNTGELFF. The chain has TRBV29-1 and TRBJ2-2; D gene uncertain. The V and J ends lost 6 bases and 2 bases respectively, with 10 bases between them. From germline, CDR1 is SQVTM and CDR2 ANQGSEA. The CDR3 is 13 amino acids.

CDR3 bases: TGTGCCAGCAGCTTAAAGTACAGGGGGCCTCACGAGCAGTACTTC. Encoded protein: CASSLKYRGPHEQYF. The genes are TRBV7-2 and TRBJ2-7; 9 bases align to TRBD1. V dropped 2 bases and J dropped 5; count of bases not matched to a gene: 7. Germline loops: CDR1 SGHTA, CDR2 FQGNSA. CDR3 length: 15 residues.

The genes are TRBV20-1 and TRBJ2-3; 8 bases map to TRBD2. With 6 bases clipped from V and 1 base from J, the junction kept 6 bases outside the gene matches. Germline V gene sequence: CDR1 DFQATT, CDR2 SNEGSKA (reference sequence). The CDR3 consists of 14 residues. Here the CDR3 reads CSADPGGGTDTQYF. CDR3 bases: TGCAGTGCCGACCCGGGGGGGGGCACAGATACGCAGTATTTT.

The gene calls are TRBV12-2 and TRBJ2-2; the D call of TRBD1 is as the table states it, not checked on the DNA. TRBV12-2 is reported as a pseudogene. This CDR3 contains 16 residues. The CDR3 nucleotides are TGTGCAAGTCGCCCAGGGGAGGGGGCGCGTAACGGGGAGCTGTTTTTT. Its translation: CASRPGEGARNGELFF.

The chain joins TRBV29-1 to TRBJ2-3, with a tentative D call TRBD2 (5 bases). Trimming took 6 bases from V and 4 from J, leaving 14 bases between them. CDR1 and CDR2 from the germline V gene are SQVTM and ANQGSEA. The CDR3 runs to 13 residues. The CDR3 protein is CSVLSTGSDTQYF. In DNA, the CDR3 is TGCAGCGTCCTCTCCACGGGGTCAGATACGCAGTATTTT.